The entry that follows covers one T cell receptor (beta chain) sequence. This CDR3 contains 14 residues. Looked up from germline, CDR1 is SGDLS and CDR2 is YYNGEE. V gave up 3 bases and J gave up 4 bases, with 11 bases separating them. This sample is drawn from a study of blood T cell repertoires in COVID-19. Looking at the study overall: Italy, Spain and the United States were the sources of the convalescent and acute COVID-19 samples. Nucleic acid was either cDNA or gDNA, and it came from T cells, B-cell-depleted T cells, or PBMCs.

Study processing details: Cell counts per sample came from amplifying reference gene primers. Only in-frame clones appear in the TCRdb table, and some are missing; sequencing was by immunoSEQ multiplex PCR. Clone size and V and J calls were adopted from that table, with D and trimming inferred from the DNA. The repertoire holds about 73,000 clones, with roughly 88% as singletons. V is TRBV9 and J is TRBJ2-4; TRBD2 might be the D (5 bases). Sequencing was done on a sample of peripheral blood. This TCR derives from a man older than 75 with active or convalescent COVID-19. CDR3 bases: TGTGCCAGCAGCGACGGACGGGGAAAAAACATTCAGTACTTC. Translating it yields CASSDGRGKNIQYF.